Listed below are T cell receptor beta chains from one sample, sequenced in a study of PD-1 blockade in classical Hodgkin lymphoma. Using immunoSEQ multiplex PCR, the repertoire was profiled, and TCRdb retains in-frame clones only, with some absent. Here the sample spans thousands of clones, about 89% being singletons. The sample here was CD4+ T cells from blood, taken before the fourth cycle of nivolumab. The receptor source for this set is a human donor with classical Hodgkin lymphoma. CDR3s include the opening cysteine and the closing phenylalanine or tryptophan.

>TRBV6-1|TRBJ2-2
CASDRSLNTGELFF
>TRBV7-2|TRBJ2-7
CASSPRPGNYEQYF
>TRBV30|TRBJ1-1
CAWSANLQGRDTEAFF
>TRBV6-5|TRBJ2-7
CASSYSGYYEQYF
>TRBV25-1|TRBJ2-1
CASSGRTGWINEQFF
>TRBV5-1|TRBJ2-7
CASSGLAGSYEQYF
>TRBV7-9|TRBJ2-7
CASSRTGTSYEQYF
>TRBV5-6|TRBJ2-4
CASSQTIRTLAKNIQYF
>TRBV6-5|TRBJ1-4
CASSRGTTNEKLFF
>TRBV6-1|TRBJ1-2
CASSEEGQNYGYTF
>TRBV19|TRBJ2-7
CASSKSPGQAPYEQYF
>TRBV14|TRBJ2-2
CASSREVGLAGTGELFF
>TRBV4-2|TRBJ1-2
CASSQGGDHGYTF
>TRBV7-9|TRBJ2-2
CASRPTMRRGTGELFF
>TRBV12-5|TRBJ1-3
CASGRNRGLSGNTIYF
>TRBV19|TRBJ1-1
CASRRMGGEAFF
>TRBV15|TRBJ2-3
CATSRSRDRERTDTQYF
>TRBV5-5|TRBJ1-2
CASSFSPTGGGYGYTF
>TRBV7-9|TRBJ1-1
CASSLGGEGGGAEAFF
>TRBV10-3|TRBJ1-1
CAIRGVDRNTEAFF
>TRBV9|TRBJ1-2
CASSVTAGEHTF
>TRBV11-3|TRBJ2-3
CASSTGTSGGAWDTQYF
>TRBV7-7|TRBJ2-7
CASSLNPGSAYEQYF
>TRBV11-2|TRBJ2-5
CASSLSTGGKGETQYF
>TRBV4-1|TRBJ1-3
CASSQQDLLISGNTIYF
>TRBV27|TRBJ1-2
CASRGGALYGYTF
>TRBV2|TRBJ1-5
CASSVGQGFNQPQHF
>TRBV5-6|TRBJ2-6
CASSLGTGGWGANVLTF
>TRBV5-4|TRBJ2-5
CASSLTGLADEETQYF
>TRBV6-5|TRBJ1-2
CATSPGPYGYTF
>TRBV10-2|TRBJ1-5
CASSEQGGSWPQHF
>TRBV7-3|TRBJ2-1
CASSASGGAQYNEQFF
>TRBV5-1|TRBJ2-6
CASQEGTGANVLTF
>TRBV27|TRBJ2-5
CASSFFGETQYF